This T cell receptor (beta chain) was recovered during a study of T cells in Graves' hyperthyroidism and ophthalmopathy. Amplification yielded TCR beta CDR3 regions, with RNA transcripts as the source. Using the HTBI primer set, a first-round RT-PCR was run on the TCR CDR3. TCRdb processed the multiplex PCR reads anew with MiXCR; each CDR3 protein has one entry. This sample has hundreds of thousands of distinct CDR3 sequences; around 22% occur once, and the top ten carry approximately 11%. This clonotype was observed many times. With 2 bases clipped from V and 7 bases from J, the junction kept 8 bases outside the gene matches. The CDR3 loop spans 15 amino acids. CDR1 is SGHTA, CDR2 FQGNSA, per germline.

This chain uses TRBV7-2 with TRBJ1-3; 7 positions match TRBD1. The sequencing sample was made of blood. This TCR was sampled from a woman aged 25 to 39 with Graves' ophthalmopathy. The DNA of the CDR3 is TGTGCCAGCAGCTTAAGGGCAGGGGGTAGGAACACCATATATTTT. This gives the protein CASSLRAGGRNTIYF.